A selection of T cell receptor beta chains follows, all from one sample in a study of shared T cell receptors in the human thymus. This table comes from immunoSEQ multiplex PCR, and its TCRdb copy is limited to in-frame clones, with some not included. Altogether 720,000 or so clones are present, approximately 85% being singletons, with the ten largest covering around 0.0099%. A further study also used this sample, focusing on human thymus T cells.

Material for sequencing was thymocytes. The receptors stem from a girl in the first two years of life with a congenital heart defect. Each CDR3 is given with its conserved first and last residue. The D gene is left open where the match is weak. Part of the rows lack a size; the others show once, few, many or a class for expanded clones.

size	D	V	J	CDR3	DNA
.	TRBD2	TRBV5-1	TRBJ2-7	CASSLFGSWGGAYEQYF	TGCGCCAGCAGCTTATTCGGGTCTTGGGGAGGGGCCTACGAGCAGTACTTC
few	TRBD2	TRBV7-9	TRBJ2-7	CASSGLAGGEQYF	TGTGCCAGCAGTGGACTAGCGGGGGGCGAGCAGTACTTC
.	TRBD1	TRBV5-4	TRBJ2-7	CASSYQTHRGGYEQYF	TGTGCCAGCAGCTACCAAACCCACAGGGGCGGGTACGAGCAGTACTTC
.	.	TRBV15	TRBJ2-4	CATSRSGVGRNIQYF	TGTGCCACCAGCAGATCAGGGGTTGGCAGAAACATTCAGTACTTC
.	TRBD1	TRBV10-2	TRBJ1-2	CARKGAKKNGYTF	TGCGCCAGGAAGGGGGCGAAAAAGAATGGCTACACCTTC
once	.	TRBV28	TRBJ1-6	CASSFYRDQSPLHF	TGTGCCAGCAGTTTTTACAGGGATCAGTCACCCCTCCACTTT
.	.	TRBV10-3	TRBJ2-7	CASWGGTSRDRQYF	TGTGCCTCCTGGGGAGGTACAAGCCGGGACAGACAGTACTTC
.	.	TRBV15	TRBJ2-2	CATSRGRANTGELFF	TGTGCCACCAGCAGAGGACGGGCGAACACCGGGGAGCTGTTTTTT
.	TRBD2	TRBV5-4	TRBJ2-1	CASKTSGGPSYNEQFF	TGTGCCAGTAAGACTAGCGGGGGGCCGTCCTACAATGAGCAGTTCTTC
.	.	TRBV4-3	TRBJ1-1	CASSQVAGLNTEAFF	TGCGCCAGCAGCCAGGTCGCAGGTTTGAACACTGAAGCTTTCTTT
.	.	TRBV9	TRBJ2-3	CASSVAQSTADTQYF	TGTGCCAGCAGCGTAGCCCAATCTACCGCAGATACGCAGTATTTT
once	.	TRBV29-1	TRBJ1-2	CSVEPGYYGYTF	TGCAGCGTTGAACCGGGGTACTATGGCTACACCTTC
.	TRBD2	TRBV7-2	TRBJ2-3	CASSFQTSGEDTQYF	TGTGCCAGCAGCTTTCAGACTAGCGGGGAAGATACGCAGTATTTT
.	.	TRBV7-2	TRBJ2-5	CASSLAPVDIREYGTQYF	TGTGCCAGCAGCTTAGCGCCAGTCGATATCCGGGAGTATGGGACCCAGTACTTC
.	TRBD2	TRBV6-6	TRBJ2-7	CASSRLAGGHYEQYF	TGTGCCAGCAGTCGCCTAGCGGGGGGCCACTACGAGCAGTACTTC
.	.	TRBV7-2	TRBJ1-1	CASFRRGAGVTEAFF	TGTGCCAGCTTCCGACGGGGGGCTGGAGTCACTGAAGCTTTCTTT
.	.	TRBV4-3	TRBJ1-3	CASSRRNGPGGRISGNTIYF	TGCGCCAGCAGCCGCCGAAATGGGCCTGGCGGGAGAATCTCTGGAAACACCATATATTTT
.	TRBD1	TRBV25-1	TRBJ1-3	CASSEYKPDRAGNTIYF	TGTGCCAGCAGTGAATATAAGCCCGACAGGGCTGGAAACACCATATATTTT
few	TRBD1	TRBV2	TRBJ2-7	CASSTGGAAYEQYF	TGTGCCAGCAGTACAGGGGGTGCCGCCTACGAGCAGTACTTC
.	TRBD1	TRBV7-9	TRBJ2-7	CASSFRTGADEQYF	TGTGCCAGCAGCTTTAGGACAGGGGCCGACGAGCAGTACTTC
.	.	TRBV5-6	TRBJ2-3	CASSLVRGGTDTQYF	TGTGCCAGCAGCTTGGTCAGGGGAGGGACAGATACGCAGTATTTT
.	.	TRBV9	TRBJ1-1	CASSVVVRDTEAFF	TGTGCCAGCAGCGTAGTGGTGAGGGACACTGAAGCTTTCTTT
.	TRBD2	TRBV5-4	TRBJ2-7	CASSSGKGLAGESYEQYF	TGTGCCAGCAGCTCTGGAAAAGGACTAGCGGGGGAAAGCTACGAGCAGTACTTC
.	.	TRBV5-1	TRBJ2-3	CASSSERNHVTYTQYF	TGCGCCAGCAGTTCTGAGCGGAACCACGTAACCTATACGCAGTATTTT
.	.	TRBV20-1	TRBJ1-1	CSEQSMLEAFF	TGCAGCGAACAGTCGATGCTTGAAGCTTTCTTT
.	TRBD1	TRBV19	TRBJ2-5	CASSTSTGVETQYF	TGTGCCAGTAGTACCTCGACAGGGGTGGAGACCCAGTACTTC
.	TRBD1	TRBV6-6	TRBJ1-1	CASSKTGKAGMAEAFF	TGTGCCAGCAGTAAGACAGGGAAGGCCGGGATGGCTGAAGCTTTCTTT
.	TRBD1	TRBV2	TRBJ1-3	CASTGQGPGNTIYF	TGTGCCAGCACCGGACAGGGCCCTGGAAACACCATATATTTT
.	.	TRBV14	TRBJ1-4	CASSQTRRVDEKLFF	TGTGCCAGCAGCCAAACGAGACGGGTAGATGAAAAACTGTTTTTT
.	.	TRBV5-6	TRBJ2-2	CASSLTLPRDTGELFF	TGTGCCAGCAGCTTAACGCTTCCGAGGGACACCGGGGAGCTGTTTTTT
once	TRBD2	TRBV6-5	TRBJ2-7	CASSYSTAGGNEQYF	TGTGCCAGCAGTTACTCGACGGCGGGGGGAAATGAGCAGTACTTC
few	.	TRBV19	TRBJ2-7	CASSTPGRGPSSYEQYF	TGTGCCAGTAGTACCCCCGGAAGAGGTCCCTCCTCCTACGAGCAGTACTTC
.	TRBD1	TRBV5-5	TRBJ2-7	CASSFLQGVLFEQYF	TGTGCCAGCAGCTTCCTTCAGGGGGTTCTGTTCGAGCAGTACTTC
.	TRBD2	TRBV29-1	TRBJ2-1	CSVEGTSGHNEQFF	TGCAGCGTTGAAGGGACTAGCGGACACAATGAGCAGTTCTTC
.	TRBD1	TRBV19	TRBJ1-2	CASSTGTGERLCPTYGYTF	TGTGCCAGTAGTACCGGGACAGGTGAAAGATTATGCCCCACCTATGGCTACACCTTC
.	TRBD1	TRBV28	TRBJ2-3	CASSRGTGRDTDTQYF	TGTGCCAGCAGCCGAGGGACAGGCCGTGACACAGATACGCAGTATTTT
.	.	TRBV18	TRBJ1-2	CASSPATLCREVKGYTF	TGTGCCAGCTCACCAGCAACTTTATGCCGGGAGGTGAAGGGCTACACCTTC
.	.	TRBV6-4	TRBJ2-3	CASSDPARFRTDTQYF	TGTGCCAGCAGCGACCCCGCCAGATTTCGCACAGATACGCAGTATTTT
.	.	TRBV6-1	TRBJ1-4	CAIQEPQGREKLFF	TGTGCCATCCAAGAACCGCAGGGCAGGGAAAAACTGTTTTTT
.	TRBD1	TRBV11-2	TRBJ1-2	CASSIPGTGASYGYTF	TGTGCCAGCAGCATCCCCGGGACAGGGGCCTCCTATGGCTACACCTTC
.	.	TRBV4-1	TRBJ1-4	CASSHLWTETNEKLFF	TGCGCCAGCAGCCACCTCTGGACAGAAACTAATGAAAAACTGTTTTTT
.	.	TRBV4-1	TRBJ1-1	CASSQDRVDSMNTEAFF	TGCGCCAGCAGCCAAGATAGGGTCGACAGCATGAACACTGAAGCTTTCTTT
.	TRBD1	TRBV4-1	TRBJ1-2	CASSSDPPGGSGYTF	TGCGCCAGCAGCTCCGACCCCCCAGGGGGAAGCGGCTACACCTTC
.	TRBD1	TRBV6-5	TRBJ2-7	CASSVRDSSYEQYF	TGTGCCAGCAGTGTCCGGGACAGCTCCTACGAGCAGTACTTC
.	.	TRBV29-1	TRBJ1-1	CSVEAVTEAFF	TGCAGCGTTGAAGCGGTCACTGAAGCTTTCTTT
.	TRBD1	TRBV7-8	TRBJ2-7	CASSASQGEAYEQYF	TGTGCCAGCAGCGCCTCACAGGGGGAGGCCTACGAGCAGTACTTC
.	.	TRBV12-5	TRBJ1-2	CASGLGGLPMRTNYGYTF	TGTGCTAGTGGTTTGGGCGGACTACCTATGAGGACTAACTATGGCTACACCTTC
.	.	TRBV7-8	TRBJ1-2	CASSFLGGAYGYTF	TGTGCCAGCAGCTTCTTAGGAGGGGCCTATGGCTACACCTTC
once	.	TRBV6-5	TRBJ1-1	CASSYSSGPGVEAFF	TGTGCCAGCAGTTACTCGTCAGGCCCGGGGGTTGAAGCTTTCTTT
.	TRBD2	TRBV5-1	TRBJ2-5	CASSLAGGGQETQYF	TGCGCCAGCAGCTTGGCCGGCGGGGGACAAGAGACCCAGTACTTC
.	TRBD1	TRBV15	TRBJ1-1	CATSRGTGLEAFF	TGTGCCACCAGCAGAGGGACAGGGCTTGAAGCTTTCTTT
.	.	TRBV7-9	TRBJ2-6	CASSFKAPWANVLTF	TGTGCCAGCAGCTTTAAAGCCCCCTGGGCCAACGTCCTGACTTTC
.	.	TRBV7-8	TRBJ2-7	CASSLKVGGPREQYF	TGTGCCAGCAGCTTAAAGGTCGGGGGGCCTAGGGAGCAGTACTTC
.	TRBD1	TRBV6-4	TRBJ1-2	CASSDHPGQQTNYGYTF	TGTGCCAGCAGTGACCACCCGGGACAGCAGACTAACTATGGCTACACCTTC
.	.	TRBV7-2	TRBJ1-6	CASSSSDLRNNSPLHF	TGTGCCAGCAGCTCATCGGACTTGCGAAATAATTCACCCCTCCACTTT
.	.	TRBV15	TRBJ2-3	CATSRERPSSTDTQYF	TGTGCCACCAGCAGAGAGCGGCCGTCTAGCACAGATACGCAGTATTTT
.	TRBD1	TRBV9	TRBJ1-1	CASSVRTGDTEAFF	TGTGCCAGCAGCGTCCGAACAGGGGACACTGAAGCTTTCTTT